This TCR beta chain was captured in a study of T cell clones after liver transplantation. Study-wide background: A pre-transplant mixed lymphocyte reaction with TCRbeta sequencing defined graft-donor-reactive clones followed in post-transplant blood. HCV positivity affected three of eight recipients; the rest lacked autoimmune or viral indications. The study's findings and limits: Post-transplant, graft-donor-reactive CD4 TCRbeta sequences in blood dropped significantly in most of the 8 subjects.

With regard to this clone: Its antigen is as yet unknown.

Assay used: immunoSEQ multiplex PCR; TCRdb lists only in-frame clones, some missing. The sample lists about 16,000 clones, over 75% occurring once. V lost 6 bases, J lost 9 bases, and 18 bases lay in between. This CDR3 region has 15 residues. CDR1 is MDHEN and CDR2 is SYDVKM in the germline V gene. V usage is TRBV28 and J usage is TRBJ1-6; TRBD1 is a possible D gene (6 bases). This clonotype was sampled from a human patient who received a liver transplant. A share of the T cells may be of graft donor origin. This specimen consisted of CD8+ T cells from blood, obtained 48 months after liver transplant. CDR3 region: CASRPGAGLSSPLHF. The CDR3 coding sequence is TGTGCCAGCAGGCCGGGGGCAGGCCTAAGTTCACCCCTCCACTTT.